This entry is about one T cell receptor (beta chain). The antigen it recognizes is unknown. No base quality values were provided; no much bigger clone lies one nucleotide off. The data originate from a study of cutaneous CD30+ T cell lymphoproliferative disorder and hepatitis E (dated by TCRdb to the late 2010s). Libraries were prepared through the immunoSEQ multiplex PCR assay. TCRdb mirrors the immuneACCESS table, restricted to in-frame sequences. Some clones are absent from its copies; in checked studies, under half trace to an unresolved V gene, and the reason for the others is unknown. The sample table holds several thousand clones, of which 65% to 75% were seen once. More than 0.95% of the sample goes to the ten largest clones. Sequencing used blood. This TCR was sampled from a human donor with a cutaneous T cell lymphoproliferative disorder associated with hepatitis E virus.

The nucleotide sequence reads TGCGCCAGCAGGCGTAGGACTCTCTCTTCTGGAAAACTGTTTTTT. The resulting protein is CASRRRTLSSGKLFF. Rearrangement joined TRBV23-1 to TRBJ1-4, with the D gene not clear enough to name. TRBV23-1 is marked as an open reading frame, function uncertain. V gives up 6 bases and J gives up 10 bases, and the segment between their germline ends measures 21 bases. Measured from the cysteine to the phenylalanine, the CDR3 is 15 residues long. This entry keeps only the CDR3 DNA: 45 bases, framed from base 1.